The clone carrying this T cell receptor beta chain was observed a few times. Germline trimming cut 0 bases from V and 1 base from J; bases unmatched to any gene: 3. The CDR3 spans 16 residues. Germline V lookup: CDR1 SGHRS, CDR2 YFSETQ. RNA transcripts served as template for amplifying TCR beta CDR3 sequences. First-round RT-PCR with HTBI primers preceded a second-round multiplex PCR. TCRdb re-called the multiplex PCR reads with MiXCR, one entry per CDR3 protein. The table has approximately 1.2 million distinct CDR3 sequences, about 40% seen once. The record originates from a study of Graves' ophthalmopathy and Graves' hyperthyroidism.

The sequencing sample was made of peripheral blood or thyroid tissue (not recorded which). The TCR sequence derives from an adult man with Graves' hyperthyroidism. The chain is built from TRBV5-1 and TRBJ2-7, with 11 bases lining up with TRBD1. CDR3 nucleotides: TGCGCCAGCAGCTTGGTTCGGGACAGGGGGTCCTACGAGCAGTACTTC. Its protein product is CASSLVRDRGSYEQYF.